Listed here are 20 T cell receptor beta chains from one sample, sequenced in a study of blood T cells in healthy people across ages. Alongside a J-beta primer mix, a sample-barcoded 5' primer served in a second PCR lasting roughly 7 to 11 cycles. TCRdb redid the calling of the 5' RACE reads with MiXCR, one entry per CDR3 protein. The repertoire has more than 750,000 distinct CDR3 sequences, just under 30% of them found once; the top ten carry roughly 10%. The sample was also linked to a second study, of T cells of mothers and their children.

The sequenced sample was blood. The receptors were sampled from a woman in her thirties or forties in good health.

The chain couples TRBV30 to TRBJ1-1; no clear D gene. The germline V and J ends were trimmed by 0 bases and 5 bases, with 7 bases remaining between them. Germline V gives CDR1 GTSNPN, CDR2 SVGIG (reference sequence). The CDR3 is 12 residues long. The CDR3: CAWSVSGTEAFF. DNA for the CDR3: TGTGCCTGGAGTGTATCCGGGACTGAAGCTTTCTTT.

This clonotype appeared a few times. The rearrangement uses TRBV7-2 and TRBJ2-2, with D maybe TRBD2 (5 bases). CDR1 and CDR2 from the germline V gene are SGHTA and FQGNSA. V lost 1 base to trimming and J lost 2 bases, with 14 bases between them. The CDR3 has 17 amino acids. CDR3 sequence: CASSLVSRGTNTGELFF. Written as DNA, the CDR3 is TGTGCCAGCAGCTTAGTATCCCGGGGTACCAACACCGGGGAGCTGTTTTTT.

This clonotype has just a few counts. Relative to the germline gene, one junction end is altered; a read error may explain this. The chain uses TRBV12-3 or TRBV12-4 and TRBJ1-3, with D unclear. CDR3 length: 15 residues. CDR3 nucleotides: TGTGCCGGCAGTGCAAGAACAGTGCTCGGAAACACCATATATTTT. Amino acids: CAGSARTVLGNTIYF.

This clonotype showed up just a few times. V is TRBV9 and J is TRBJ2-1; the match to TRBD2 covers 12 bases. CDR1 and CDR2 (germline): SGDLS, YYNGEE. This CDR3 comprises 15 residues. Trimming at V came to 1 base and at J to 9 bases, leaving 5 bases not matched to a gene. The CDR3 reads CASSVSSGGASEQFF. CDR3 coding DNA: TGTGCCAGCAGCGTATCTAGCGGGGGGGCGTCTGAGCAGTTCTTC.

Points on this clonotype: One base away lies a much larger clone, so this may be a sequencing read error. DNA for the CDR3: TGTGCCTGGAGTGCCCAGACAGCTACCTGGTACAATAAGCAGTTCTTC. Translating gives CAWSAQTATWYNKQFF. V gene TRBV30 combines with J gene TRBJ2-1; D might be TRBD1 (5 bases). Germline lookup yields CDR1 GTSNPN and CDR2 SVGIG (reference sequence). The CDR3 is made up of 16 amino acids.

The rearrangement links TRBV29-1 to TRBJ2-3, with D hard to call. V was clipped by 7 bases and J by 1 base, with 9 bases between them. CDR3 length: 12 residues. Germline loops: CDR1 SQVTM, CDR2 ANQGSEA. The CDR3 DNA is TGCAGCGGCGTCGGAGGCACAGATACGCAGTATTTT. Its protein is CSGVGGTDTQYF.

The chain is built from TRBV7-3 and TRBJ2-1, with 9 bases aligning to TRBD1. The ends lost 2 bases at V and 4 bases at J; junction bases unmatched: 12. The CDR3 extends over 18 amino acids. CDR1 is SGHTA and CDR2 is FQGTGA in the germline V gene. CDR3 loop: CASSLGPLTGTGYNEQFF. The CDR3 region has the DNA TGTGCCAGCAGCTTAGGTCCTCTAACAGGGACAGGGTACAATGAGCAGTTCTTC.

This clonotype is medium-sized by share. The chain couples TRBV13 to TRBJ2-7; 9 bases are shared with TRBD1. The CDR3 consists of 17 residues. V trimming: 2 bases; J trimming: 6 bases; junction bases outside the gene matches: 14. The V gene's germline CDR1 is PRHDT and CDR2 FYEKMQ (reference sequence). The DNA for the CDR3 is TGTGCCAGCAGCTTATGGGACAGGGACGGCTACCTGGGCGAGCAGTACTTC. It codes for CASSLWDRDGYLGEQYF.

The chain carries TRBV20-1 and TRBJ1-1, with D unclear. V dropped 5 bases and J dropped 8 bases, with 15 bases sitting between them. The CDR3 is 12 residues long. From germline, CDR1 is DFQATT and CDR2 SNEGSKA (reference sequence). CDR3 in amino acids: CSAPATGREAFF. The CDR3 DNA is TGCAGTGCTCCCGCGACGGGGAGAGAAGCTTTCTTT.

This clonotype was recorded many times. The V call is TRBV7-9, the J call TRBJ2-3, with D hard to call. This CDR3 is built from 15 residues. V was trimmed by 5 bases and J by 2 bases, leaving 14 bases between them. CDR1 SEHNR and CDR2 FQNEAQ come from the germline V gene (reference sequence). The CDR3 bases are TGTGCCAGCAGCCCGAACAAGGATTTCACAGATACGCAGTATTTT. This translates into CASSPNKDFTDTQYF.

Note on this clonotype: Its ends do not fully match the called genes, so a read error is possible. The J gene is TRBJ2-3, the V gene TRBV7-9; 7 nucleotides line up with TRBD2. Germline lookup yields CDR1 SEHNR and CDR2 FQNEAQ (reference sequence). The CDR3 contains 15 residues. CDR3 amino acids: CASRPGGGTTDAQYF. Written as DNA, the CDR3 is TGTGCCAGCAGGCCTGGCGGGGGTACGACAGATGCGCAGTATTTT.

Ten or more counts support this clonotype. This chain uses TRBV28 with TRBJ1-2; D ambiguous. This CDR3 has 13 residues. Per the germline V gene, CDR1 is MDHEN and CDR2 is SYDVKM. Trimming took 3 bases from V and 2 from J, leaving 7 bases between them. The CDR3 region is CASSFDMNYGYTF. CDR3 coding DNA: TGTGCCAGCAGTTTCGACATGAACTATGGCTACACCTTC.

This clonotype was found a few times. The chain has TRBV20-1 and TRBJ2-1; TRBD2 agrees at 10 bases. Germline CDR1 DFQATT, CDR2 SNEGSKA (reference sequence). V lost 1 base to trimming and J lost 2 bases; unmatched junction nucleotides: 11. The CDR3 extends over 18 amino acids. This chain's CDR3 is CSARVGSGGSLAYNEQFF. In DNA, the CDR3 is TGCAGTGCTAGAGTCGGTAGCGGGGGGTCCCTAGCCTACAATGAGCAGTTCTTC.

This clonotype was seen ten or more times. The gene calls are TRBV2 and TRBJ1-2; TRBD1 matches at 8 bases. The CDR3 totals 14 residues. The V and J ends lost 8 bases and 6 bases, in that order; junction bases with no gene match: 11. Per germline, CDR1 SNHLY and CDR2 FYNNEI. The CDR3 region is CASGLTGVENGYTF. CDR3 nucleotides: TGTGCCAGCGGCTTGACAGGGGTTGAGAATGGCTACACCTTC.

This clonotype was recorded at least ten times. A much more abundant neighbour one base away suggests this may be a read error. CDR3 protein: CASSRGGVNYNEQYF. CDR3 in DNA: TGTGCCAGCAGCCGCGGGGGGGTCAACTACAATGAGCAGTACTTC. V and J are TRBV7-2 and TRBJ2-1, with 9 bases fitting TRBD2. Near its end, the DNA agrees better with TRBJ2-7, so the J call may be wrong. CDR3 length: 15 amino acids. Germline V gene lookup returns CDR1 SGHTA and CDR2 FQGNSA.

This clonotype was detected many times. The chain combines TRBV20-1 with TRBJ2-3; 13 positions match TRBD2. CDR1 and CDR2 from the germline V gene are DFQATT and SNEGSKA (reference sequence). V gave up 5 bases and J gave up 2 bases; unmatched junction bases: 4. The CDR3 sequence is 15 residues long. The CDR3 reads CSAPGLAGVTDTQYF. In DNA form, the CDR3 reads TGCAGTGCTCCCGGACTAGCGGGGGTCACAGATACGCAGTATTTT.

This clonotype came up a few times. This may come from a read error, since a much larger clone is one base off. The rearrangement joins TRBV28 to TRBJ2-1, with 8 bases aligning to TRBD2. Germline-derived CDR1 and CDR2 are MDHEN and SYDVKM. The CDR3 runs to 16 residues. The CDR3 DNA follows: TGTGCCAGCAGTTTGGGACTAGTCAGCTCCTACGATGAGCAGTTCTTC. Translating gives CASSLGLVSSYDEQFF.

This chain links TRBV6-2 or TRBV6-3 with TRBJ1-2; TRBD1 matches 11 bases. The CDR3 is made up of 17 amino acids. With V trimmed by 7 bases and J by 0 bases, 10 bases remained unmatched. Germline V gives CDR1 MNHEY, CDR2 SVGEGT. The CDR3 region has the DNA TGTGCCAGCACTCCCCCGGGACAGGGGGACACTAACTATGGCTACACCTTC. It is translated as CASTPPGQGDTNYGYTF.

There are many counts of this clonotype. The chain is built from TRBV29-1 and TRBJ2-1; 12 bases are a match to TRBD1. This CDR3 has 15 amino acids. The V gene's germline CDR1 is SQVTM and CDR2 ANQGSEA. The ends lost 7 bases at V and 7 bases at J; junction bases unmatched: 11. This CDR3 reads CSGRGDRGRWNEQFF. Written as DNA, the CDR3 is TGCAGCGGCCGGGGGGACAGGGGGCGTTGGAATGAGCAGTTCTTC.

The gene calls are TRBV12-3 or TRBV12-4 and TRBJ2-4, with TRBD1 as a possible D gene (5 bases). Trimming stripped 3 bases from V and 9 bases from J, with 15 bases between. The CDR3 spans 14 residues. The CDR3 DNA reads TGTGCCAGCAGTTTCCAGGGCCTTGGAAGCATTCAGTACTTC. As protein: CASSFQGLGSIQYF.